A selection of T cell receptor beta chains follows, all from one sample in a study of cytotoxic CD8 clonotypes in ibrutinib-treated CLL. Using immunoSEQ multiplex PCR, the repertoire was profiled, and TCRdb retains in-frame clones only, with some absent. The sample includes around 310,000 clones, just under 80% of them seen just once. Sample: PBMCs, taken before ibrutinib treatment. These receptors all stem from a human donor with chronic lymphocytic leukemia. The CDR3 runs from the conserved cysteine through the conserved F or W. A D gene is named only where the DNA matches it firmly. Expanded clones get a size class; other rows say once, few or many, or leave the size out.

>TRBV30|13|once|.|TRBJ1-1
CAWTEALSTEAFF
TGTGCCTGGACCGAGGCTTTGAGCACTGAAGCTTTCTTT
>TRBV7-2|13|.|.|TRBJ2-3
CASSLVRTDTQYF
TGTGCCAGCAGCTTAGTGCGCACAGATACGCAGTATTTT
>TRBV9|13|few|.|TRBJ1-1
CASSVTGGTEAFF
TGTGCCAGCAGCGTGACCGGGGGCACTGAAGCTTTCTTT
>TRBV10-1|15|.|.|TRBJ2-2
CARTGTIANTGELFF
TGCGCCAGGACCGGGACAATCGCGAACACCGGGGAGCTGTTTTTT
>TRBV9|12|few|TRBD1|TRBJ2-7
CASSGRDRGQYF
TGTGCCAGCAGCGGCCGGGACAGAGGGCAGTACTTC
>TRBV20-1|10|once|TRBD2|TRBJ2-7
CSAGGTEQYF
TGCAGTGCGGGGGGGACCGAGCAGTACTTC
>TRBV6-5|13|few|.|TRBJ2-5
CASSYARKETQYF
TGTGCCAGCAGTTACGCTCGGAAAGAGACCCAGTACTTC
>TRBV29-1|15|.|TRBD1|TRBJ1-5
CSVGPGTAPDQPQHF
TGCAGCGTTGGCCCTGGGACAGCCCCTGATCAGCCCCAGCATTTT
>TRBV2|15|once|.|TRBJ2-7
CASSTRTVVSYEQYF
TGTGCCAGCAGTACACGGACTGTCGTGTCCTACGAGCAGTACTTC
>TRBV29-1|14|.|.|TRBJ2-7
CSVEWAVFPYEQYF
TGCAGCGTTGAGTGGGCCGTTTTCCCCTACGAGCAGTACTTC
>TRBV9|14|.|.|TRBJ1-1
CASSHGVWNTEAFF
TGTGCCAGCAGCCACGGGGTTTGGAACACTGAAGCTTTCTTT
>TRBV27|14|.|TRBD2|TRBJ2-5
CASSDLAGLGTQYF
TGTGCCAGCAGTGATTTGGCGGGACTAGGGACCCAGTACTTC
>TRBV25-1|14|few|TRBD1|TRBJ1-1
CASRATGGWTEAFF
TGTGCCAGCAGGGCGACAGGGGGCTGGACTGAAGCTTTCTTT
>TRBV29-1|13|.|.|TRBJ1-2
CSVVPGRGYGYTF
TGCAGCGTTGTTCCGGGGAGAGGCTATGGCTACACCTTC
>TRBV5-1|16|.|.|TRBJ2-3
CASSSFASPSTDTQYF
TGCGCCAGCAGCTCCTTCGCGAGCCCTAGCACAGATACGCAGTATTTT
>TRBV14|15|.|.|TRBJ2-2
CASSQDLGATGELFF
TGTGCCAGCAGCCAAGATCTAGGGGCCACCGGGGAGCTGTTTTTT
>TRBV19|16|.|TRBD1|TRBJ2-1
CASSTPGTVLPNEQFF
TGTGCCAGTAGTACGCCGGGGACAGTCTTGCCCAATGAGCAGTTCTTC